A selection of T cell receptor beta chains follows, all from one sample in a study of molecular identifiers for immune sequencing clone quantification. TCRdb re-analysed the PCR reads in MiXCR, keeping a single row per CDR3 protein. This sample carries 460,000 or so distinct CDR3 sequences, 20% to 25% of them seen once, and the ten largest clones take 0.65% to 0.95%. Material for sequencing was naive CD8+ T cells from blood, with Jurkat cell RNA spiked in. Receptors were obtained from a human donor in good health. Some libraries in this study had Jurkat cell RNA spiked in. The CDR3 runs from the conserved cysteine through the conserved F or W. D genes are given only for firm matches. Rows may omit the clone size; those that give it use once, few, many or a size class.

j_gene,v_gene,len,d_gene,abundance,CDR3aa,CDR3nt
TRBJ2-7,TRBV13,14,TRBD1,few,CASSLGTGGFEQYF,TGTGCCAGCAGCTTAGGGACAGGGGGATTTGAGCAGTACTTC
TRBJ1-1,TRBV29-1,11,.,many,CSVNKDTEAFF,TGCAGCGTTAATAAGGACACTGAAGCTTTCTTT
TRBJ1-3,TRBV25-1,18,.,.,CASSELLLGPTSGNAIYF,TGTGCCAGCAGTGAATTATTGTTGGGGCCGACCTCTGGAAACGCCATATATTTT
TRBJ2-3,TRBV6-5,15,.,many,CASSYSSGYTDTQYF,TGTGCCAGCAGTTACTCTAGCGGATACACAGATACGCAGTATTTT
TRBJ1-3,TRBV15,17,.,few,CATSRTQTEYSGNTIYF,TGTGCCACCAGCAGAACCCAGACAGAATACTCTGGAAACACCATATATTTT
TRBJ2-1,TRBV11-2,16,TRBD2,.,CASSSFTSESYNEQFF,TGTGCCAGCAGCTCTTTCACTAGCGAATCCTACAATGAGCAGTTCTTC
TRBJ2-5,TRBV4-1,20,TRBD2,.,CASSGMGLAGDHGGQETQYF,TGCGCCAGCAGCGGAATGGGACTAGCGGGGGACCACGGAGGGCAAGAGACCCAGTACTTC
TRBJ1-5,TRBV6-6,16,.,.,CATRTIDGYSNQPQHF,TGTGCCACCAGGACCATTGACGGATATAGCAATCAGCCCCAGCATTTT
TRBJ2-7,TRBV4-3,14,.,once,CASSQVEEPYEQYF,TGCGCCAGCAGCCAAGTAGAGGAACCCTACGAGCAGTACTTC
TRBJ2-7,TRBV4-3,15,TRBD2,few,CASSQDRSGGYEQYF,TGCGCCAGCAGCCAAGATAGGTCGGGAGGCTACGAGCAGTACTTC
TRBJ2-3,TRBV4-3,16,TRBD2,.,CASSQGIGLDTDTQYF,TGCGCCAGCAGCCAAGGTATAGGACTAGACACAGATACGCAGTATTTT
TRBJ2-3,TRBV6-6,16,.,.,CASSYQFVACTDTQYF,TGTGCCAGCAGTTACCAGTTCGTCGCCTGCACAGATACGCAGTATTTT
TRBJ2-5,TRBV5-1,15,TRBD2,many,CASSFVTSGGETQYF,TGCGCCAGCAGCTTTGTGACTAGCGGGGGCGAGACCCAGTACTTC
TRBJ1-1,TRBV28,13,TRBD1,many,CASRPTGSTEAFF,TGTGCCAGCAGACCGACAGGGTCCACTGAAGCTTTCTTT
TRBJ2-7,TRBV20-1,12,.,.,CSATGVFYEQYF,TGCAGTGCTACCGGGGTTTTCTACGAGCAGTACTTC
TRBJ2-1,TRBV19,14,.,few,CASRSDSSYNEQFF,TGTGCCAGTAGAAGCGACAGCTCCTACAATGAGCAGTTCTTC
TRBJ2-4,TRBV2,15,TRBD1,many,CASSEVGGGKNIQYF,TGTGCCAGCAGTGAGGTAGGGGGCGGCAAAAACATTCAGTACTTC
TRBJ1-1,TRBV10-3,15,.,.,CASNSYTQRDTEAFF,TGTGCCAGCAACTCATACACCCAAAGGGACACTGAAGCTTTCTTT
TRBJ2-5,TRBV6-5,14,.,.,CASSPGTSEGTQYF,TGTGCCAGCAGCCCCGGGACCTCGGAGGGGACCCAGTACTTC
TRBJ2-5,TRBV11-2,16,.,.,CASSLDLAGARGAQYF,TGTGCCAGCAGCTTAGATCTCGCGGGGGCCCGCGGGGCCCAGTACTTC
TRBJ2-7,TRBV4-1,20,.,.,CASSLYYLSRAKMYSYEQYF,TGCGCCAGCAGCCTTTACTATCTATCCCGGGCCAAAATGTACTCCTACGAGCAGTACTTC
TRBJ2-7,TRBV12-3/TRBV12-4,13,.,.,CASSFSFGDEQYF,TGTGCCAGCAGTTTTTCATTTGGTGACGAGCAGTACTTC
TRBJ2-5,TRBV12-3/TRBV12-4,14,.,.,CASSSSGAQETQYF,TGTGCCAGCAGTTCTAGTGGGGCCCAAGAGACCCAGTACTTC
TRBJ1-5,TRBV6-2/TRBV6-3,14,.,few,CASSSWDGNQPQHF,TGTGCCAGCAGTAGTTGGGATGGCAATCAGCCCCAGCATTTT
TRBJ2-3,TRBV28,18,TRBD1,.,CASTPSGTGVIWSDTQYF,TGTGCCAGCACCCCTTCCGGGACAGGGGTTATCTGGTCAGATACGCAGTATTTT
TRBJ2-1,TRBV4-1,17,TRBD1,.,CASSHYVGQGFGNEQFF,TGCGCCAGCAGCCACTATGTGGGACAGGGTTTCGGCAATGAGCAGTTCTTC
TRBJ1-1,TRBV7-2,16,TRBD1,few,CASSLDRELMNTEAFF,TGTGCCAGCAGCTTGGACAGGGAACTGATGAACACTGAAGCTTTCTTT
TRBJ2-3,TRBV7-9,15,TRBD1,many,CASRGTDFLSDTQYF,TGTGCCAGCAGAGGGACAGATTTTTTGTCGGATACGCAGTATTTT
TRBJ1-5,TRBV16,16,TRBD1,.,CASSHGGTGGNQPQHF,TGTGCCAGCAGCCACGGGGGGACAGGGGGCAATCAGCCCCAGCATTTT
TRBJ1-6,TRBV12-3/TRBV12-4,13,.,many,CASSFFLGSPLHF,TGTGCCAGCAGTTTTTTCCTCGGGTCACCCCTCCACTTT
TRBJ2-2,TRBV9,16,TRBD1,many,CASSVVGQGTTGELFF,TGTGCCAGCAGCGTAGTGGGACAGGGAACAACCGGGGAGCTGTTTTTT